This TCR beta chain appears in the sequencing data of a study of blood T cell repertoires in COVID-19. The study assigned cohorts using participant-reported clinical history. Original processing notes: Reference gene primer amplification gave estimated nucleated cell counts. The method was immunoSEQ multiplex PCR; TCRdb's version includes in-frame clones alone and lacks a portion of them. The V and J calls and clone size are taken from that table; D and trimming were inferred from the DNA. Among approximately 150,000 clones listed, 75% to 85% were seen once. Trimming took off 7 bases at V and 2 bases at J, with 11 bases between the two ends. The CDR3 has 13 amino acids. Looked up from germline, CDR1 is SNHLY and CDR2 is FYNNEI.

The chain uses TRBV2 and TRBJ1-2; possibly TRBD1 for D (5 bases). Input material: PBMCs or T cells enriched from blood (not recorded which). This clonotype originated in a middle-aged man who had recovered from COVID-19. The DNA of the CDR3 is TGTGCCAGCAAGGAGGGGTCCAACTATGGCTACACCTTC. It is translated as CASKEGSNYGYTF.